Presented here are 25 T cell receptor beta chains from one specimen sequenced in a study of blood T cell repertoires in COVID-19 (dated by TCRdb to between 2020 and 2021). The receptor library was made with the immunoSEQ multiplex PCR assay. TCRdb re-hosts the immuneACCESS table, in-frame sequences only. Its copies lack some clones; in the studies checked, an unresolved V gene accounts for under half of them, and the cause for the rest is not known. This sample lists 130,000 to 150,000 clones; about 80% were detected once. The ten top clones hold around 8.4% of the sample. Material: PBMCs or T cells enriched from blood (not recorded which). These receptors were taken from a man aged 50 or older who had recovered from COVID-19.

The chain employs TRBV28 and TRBJ1-1, with D maybe TRBD1 (5 bases). Trimming left V 5 bases short and J 4 bases short, with 11 bases between. The germline V gene encodes CDR1 MDHEN and CDR2 SYDVKM. This CDR3 is built from 13 residues. CDR3 bases: TGTGCCAGCAGTCCCTCGACAGCCACTGAAGCTTTCTTT. It encodes CASSPSTATEAFF.

V is TRBV3-1 (or the pseudogene TRBV3-2) and J is TRBJ2-5; the D gene is possibly TRBD2 (6 bases). The CDR3 is made up of 18 amino acids. Germline-derived CDR1 and CDR2 are LGHDT and YNNKEL (reference sequence). Trimming took off 1 base at V and 4 bases at J, with 22 bases between the two ends. CDR3 sequence: CASSQAEEAGPPVETQYF. DNA for the CDR3: TGTGCCAGCAGCCAAGCTGAAGAGGCGGGACCGCCGGTAGAGACCCAGTACTTC.

The chain is built from TRBV7-2 and TRBJ1-6, with 7 positions matching TRBD1. Germline-derived CDR1 and CDR2 are SGHTA and FQGNSA. This CDR3 has 15 amino acids. The trim removed 5 bases at V and 3 bases at J, leaving 4 bases unmatched. CDR3 region: CASSGRDSYNSPLHF. The CDR3 DNA follows: TGTGCCAGCAGCGGCCGGGACAGCTATAATTCACCCCTCCACTTT.

The rearrangement joins TRBV10-3 to TRBJ1-1; D possibly corresponds to TRBD1 (5 bases). The V and J ends lost 10 bases and 3 bases respectively, with 12 bases between them. CDR3 size: 12 residues. Germline loops: CDR1 ENHRY, CDR2 SYGVKD. The CDR3 region is CATWGRDTEAFF. The CDR3 DNA sequence: TGTGCCACCTGGGGGAGGGACACTGAAGCTTTCTTT.

This clone was seen more than once but under ten times. The chain links TRBV7-9 to TRBJ1-1; D is uncertain. V was pared by 10 bases and J by 3 bases, with 15 bases between. The CDR3 runs to 13 residues. From germline, CDR1 is SEHNR and CDR2 FQNEAQ (reference sequence). The DNA for the CDR3 is TGTGCCACCTGGGTCGACCAGGACACTGAAGCTTTCTTT. It specifies CATWVDQDTEAFF. Full variable domain (missing parts from reference TRBV7-9 and TRBJ1-1): DTGVSQNPRHKITKRGQNVTFRCDPISEHNRLYWYRQTLGQGPEFLTYFQNEAQLEKSRLLSDRFSAERPKGSFSTLEIQRTEQGDSAMYLCATWVDQDTEAFFGQGTRLTVV.

The chain links TRBV10-3 to TRBJ1-1; 8 bases align to TRBD1. V trimming: 10 bases; J trimming: 1 base; junction bases outside the gene matches: 8. In germline, CDR1 is ENHRY, CDR2 SYGVKD. The CDR3 runs 14 residues. The CDR3 loop reads CATTVGQGNTEAFF. In nucleotides, the CDR3 is TGTGCCACTACAGTTGGACAGGGGAACACTGAAGCTTTCTTT.

This clone occurred once. The chain uses TRBV12-5 and TRBJ2-5, with a possible D match to TRBD2 (6 bases). V was trimmed by 5 bases and J by 1 base, leaving 14 bases between them. Germline values: CDR1 LGHNT, CDR2 FRNRAP. The CDR3 runs 15 residues. CDR3 DNA: TGTGCTAGTGGTCCTCCAGGGAGGTTCCAAGAGACCCAGTACTTC. It translates to CASGPPGRFQETQYF.

The chain combines TRBV7-9 with TRBJ2-5, with 15 bases fitting TRBD2. CDR1 and CDR2 from the germline V gene are SEHNR and FQNEAQ (reference sequence). The CDR3 consists of 17 residues. V trimming: 5 bases; J trimming: 4 bases; junction bases outside the gene matches: 8. In nucleotides, the CDR3 is TGTGCCAGCAGCCTCGGACTAGCGGGGGGGCCTCGAGAGACCCAGTACTTC. It translates to CASSLGLAGGPRETQYF.

The chain uses TRBV6-5 and TRBJ2-7; 10 nucleotides align to TRBD1. The germline V gene has CDR1 MNHEY and CDR2 SVGAGI. The CDR3 is 14 residues long. V lost 6 bases to trimming and J lost 3 bases; unmatched junction nucleotides: 5. The CDR3 DNA reads as TGTGCCAGCAGGCAAGGACAGGGGGTCTACGAGCAGTACTTC. It encodes CASRQGQGVYEQYF.

The chain recombines TRBV6-2 or TRBV6-3 with TRBJ1-4, with D unclear. Between the trimmed V and J ends, which lost 4 bases and 4 bases, there was a span of 10 bases. Germline V gene lookup returns CDR1 MNHEY and CDR2 SVGEGT. The CDR3 extends over 14 amino acids. CDR3 bases: TGTGCCAGCAGTTTGAGTCCGATTAATGAAAAACTGTTTTTT. As protein: CASSLSPINEKLFF.

The chain recombines TRBV4-1 with TRBJ1-5; D uncertain. Deletions cut 0 bases from V and 4 bases from J, with 4 bases between. The CDR3 has 13 amino acids. The V gene's germline CDR1 is MGHRA and CDR2 YSYEKL. CDR3 in amino acids: CASSQERNQPQHF. CDR3 sequence (DNA): TGCGCCAGCAGCCAAGAGAGAAATCAGCCCCAGCATTTT.

V and J are TRBV6-4 and TRBJ1-1; 10 nucleotides line up with TRBD1. CDR1 MRHNA and CDR2 SNTAGT come from the germline V gene. V dropped 4 bases and J dropped 10; count of bases not matched to a gene: 21. The CDR3 has 18 amino acids. The CDR3 DNA reads TGTGCCAGCAGTGGTACCGACAGGGGGCCGATGTTTAGGGGGGCAGCTTTCTTT. Translating gives CASSGTDRGPMFRGAAFF.

The V call is TRBV19, the J call TRBJ2-1; 16 bases agree with TRBD2. The CDR3 has 17 amino acids. Germline V lookup: CDR1 LNHDA, CDR2 SQIVND (reference sequence). With 6 bases clipped from V and 4 bases from J, the junction kept 6 bases outside the gene matches. In DNA form, the CDR3 reads TGTGCCAGTAGCATGGGGACTAGCGGGGGGGCTTACAATGAGCAGTTCTTC. This codes for CASSMGTSGGAYNEQFF.

This rearrangement joins TRBV29-1 to TRBJ2-7, with D possibly being TRBD1 (5 bases). The germline gives CDR1 SQVTM, CDR2 ANQGSEA. This CDR3 spans 11 amino acids. V lost 6 bases, J lost 2 bases, and 8 bases lay in between. This chain's CDR3 is CSVQVPYEQYF. The DNA for the CDR3 is TGCAGCGTACAGGTACCCTACGAGCAGTACTTC.

CDR3 region: CASSLGGPTEAFF. Written as DNA, the CDR3 is TGTGCCAGCAGCTTGGGGGGGCCCACTGAAGCTTTCTTT. The chain has TRBV11-2 and TRBJ1-1; D is perhaps TRBD1 (6 bases). There are 13 residues in the CDR3. The germline V and J ends were trimmed by 3 bases and 4 bases, with 9 bases remaining between them. Germline values: CDR1 SGHAT, CDR2 FQNNGV. The full variable domain, rest sourced from reference TRBV11-2 and TRBJ1-1, is EAGVAQSPRYKIIEKRQSVAFWCNPISGHATLYWYQQILGQGPKLLIQFQNNGVVDDSQLPKDRFSAERLKGVDSTLKIQPAKLEDSAVYLCASSLGGPTEAFFGQGTRLTVV.

This clone was counted between two and nine times. V gene TRBV30 combines with J gene TRBJ2-7; D not certain. V lost 2 bases and J 2 bases, leaving 7 bases between the germline ends. The CDR3 runs 12 residues. Germline CDR1 is GTSNPN and CDR2 is SVGIG (reference sequence). The DNA for the CDR3 is TGTGCCTGGAGTACGGGTCCCTACGAGCAGTACTTC. Protein sequence: CAWSTGPYEQYF.

The V and J genes are TRBV19 and TRBJ2-3; D is perhaps TRBD2 (6 bases). Looked up from germline, CDR1 is LNHDA and CDR2 is SQIVND (reference sequence). Trimming stripped 6 bases from V and 2 bases from J, with 9 bases between. This CDR3 comprises 13 residues. For the CDR3, the DNA is TGTGCCAGTAGCGGGGACTCCACAGATACGCAGTATTTT. It encodes CASSGDSTDTQYF.

The chain joins TRBV5-1 to TRBJ1-1, with a tentative D call TRBD1 (5 bases). This CDR3 contains 15 residues. Germline V gene data show CDR1 as SGHRS and CDR2 as YFSETQ. Trimming removed 1 base from V and 1 base from J, with 11 bases in between. The CDR3 protein is CASSLRGSGNTEAFF. CDR3 in DNA: TGCGCCAGCAGCTTGCGGGGGTCGGGGAACACTGAAGCTTTCTTT.

The J gene is TRBJ1-6, the V gene TRBV9, with TRBD1 as a possible D gene (5 bases). V lost 4 bases to trimming and J lost 6 bases, with 8 bases between them. CDR3 length equals 13 residues. Looked up from germline, CDR1 is SGDLS and CDR2 is YYNGEE. The CDR3 coding sequence is TGTGCCAGCAGCACAGGTGTTAATTCACCCCTCCACTTT. Amino acid sequence: CASSTGVNSPLHF.

The chain recombines TRBV19 with TRBJ1-1; D not certain. Trimming pared 3 bases from V and 0 bases from J, leaving 8 bases between. The CDR3 consists of 14 residues. Germline V gives CDR1 LNHDA, CDR2 SQIVND (reference sequence). In nucleotides, the CDR3 is TGTGCCAGTAGTATCGGAGGGATGAACACTGAAGCTTTCTTT. Encoded protein: CASSIGGMNTEAFF.

The V and J genes are TRBV7-2 and TRBJ2-7, with TRBD1 matching 8 bases. The length of the CDR3 is 14 residues. Germline assignment: CDR1 SGHTA and CDR2 FQGNSA. The V and J ends lost 3 bases and 4 bases, in that order; junction bases with no gene match: 5. CDR3 protein: CASSLGGQAYEQYF. The CDR3 coding sequence is TGTGCCAGCAGCTTGGGGGGACAGGCGTACGAGCAGTACTTC.

This clone was observed once. The chain has TRBV2 and TRBJ2-2, with D tentatively TRBD2 (5 bases). The V and J ends lost 1 base and 6 bases respectively, with 12 bases between them. CDR3 length: 15 residues. Germline CDR1 is SNHLY and CDR2 is FYNNEI. The CDR3 reads CASSEVSSGAGELFF. CDR3 DNA: TGTGCCAGCAGTGAAGTGTCGAGCGGAGCCGGGGAGCTGTTTTTT. The full variable domain, in which reference TRBV2 and TRBJ2-2 provide the parts outside the CDR3, is EPEVTQTPSHQVTQMGQEVILRCVPISNHLYFYWYRQILGQKVEFLVSFYNNEISEKSEIFDDQFSVERPDGSNFTLKIRSTKLEDSAMYFCASSEVSSGAGELFFGEGSRLTVL.

This rearrangement joins TRBV6-1 to TRBJ2-5, with 7 bases lining up with TRBD1. V lost 4 bases to trimming and J lost 2 bases; unmatched junction nucleotides: 10. The germline V gene has CDR1 MNHNS and CDR2 SASEGT. The CDR3 consists of 16 residues. This CDR3 is CASSASIQGPQETQYF. DNA for the CDR3: TGTGCCAGCAGTGCCTCGATACAGGGGCCGCAAGAGACCCAGTACTTC.

This clone was observed a single time. The V gene is TRBV18, the J gene TRBJ1-1; no firm D call. V lost 5 bases, J lost 5 bases, and 12 bases lay in between. Germline V lookup: CDR1 KGHSH, CDR2 LQKENI. This CDR3 has 13 amino acids. Here the CDR3 reads CASSTGVGTEAFF. The CDR3 nucleotides read TGTGCCAGCTCAACGGGAGTGGGGACTGAAGCTTTCTTT.

This chain links TRBV6-2 or TRBV6-3 with TRBJ2-7; the match to TRBD1 covers 8 bases. The CDR3 loop spans 14 amino acids. Germline V gene lookup returns CDR1 MNHEY and CDR2 SVGEGT. The V gene end was trimmed by 0 bases and the J gene end by 6 bases; junction bases not matched to a gene: 4. The CDR3: CASSYSGTGSEQYF. CDR3 nucleotide sequence: TGTGCCAGCAGTTACTCCGGGACAGGTAGCGAGCAGTACTTC.